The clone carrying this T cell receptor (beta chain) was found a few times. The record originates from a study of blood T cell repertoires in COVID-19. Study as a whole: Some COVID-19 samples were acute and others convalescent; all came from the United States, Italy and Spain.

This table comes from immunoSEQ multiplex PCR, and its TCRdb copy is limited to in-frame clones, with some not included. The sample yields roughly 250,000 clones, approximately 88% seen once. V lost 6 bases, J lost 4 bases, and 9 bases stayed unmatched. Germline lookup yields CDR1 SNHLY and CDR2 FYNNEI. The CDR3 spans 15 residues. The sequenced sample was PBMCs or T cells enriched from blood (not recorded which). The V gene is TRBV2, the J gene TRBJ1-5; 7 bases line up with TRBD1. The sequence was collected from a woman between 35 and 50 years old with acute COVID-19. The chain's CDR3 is CASSSDRVINQPQHF. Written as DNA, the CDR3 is TGTGCCAGCAGCTCCGACAGGGTTATAAATCAGCCCCAGCATTTT.